Listed here are 29 T cell receptor beta chains from one sample, sequenced in a study of CD8 T cells in Susac syndrome. Reverse transcription of about 0.5 to 1 ug RNA used random hexamers. TCRdb re-called the immunoSEQ multiplex PCR reads with MiXCR, one entry per CDR3 protein. The table has about 83,000 distinct CDR3 sequences, roughly 96% seen once. The sequenced material came from CD8+ T cells from PBMCs. These receptors were collected from a human donor with Susac syndrome.

The chain carries TRBV20-1 and TRBJ1-2; no firm D call. The V end lost 0 bases, the J end lost 8 bases, and 13 bases lay between the germline ends. Germline values: CDR1 DFQATT, CDR2 SNEGSKA (reference sequence). The CDR3 is 13 amino acids. The CDR3 DNA follows: TGCAGTGCTAGAGACCCGGACCGAGGCGGCTACACCTTC. Its protein product is CSARDPDRGGYTF.

This chain links TRBV20-1 with TRBJ2-5, with TRBD1 matching over 10 bases. This CDR3 spans 14 amino acids. Germline lookup yields CDR1 DFQATT and CDR2 SNEGSKA (reference sequence). V was clipped by 6 bases and J by 7 bases; unmatched bases: 11. CDR3 loop: CSAKSDRGRGTQYF. DNA of the CDR3: TGCAGTGCAAAATCCGACAGGGGGCGTGGGACCCAGTACTTC.

The V call is TRBV29-1, the J call TRBJ2-6, with D tentatively TRBD2 (6 bases). CDR3 length: 15 residues. Germline values: CDR1 SQVTM, CDR2 ANQGSEA. V shed 4 bases and J shed 2 bases, with 12 bases lying between them. The CDR3 coding sequence is TGCAGCGTTGGTCTTGCGGGGACTGGGGCCAACGTCCTGACTTTC. Protein product: CSVGLAGTGANVLTF.

V and J are TRBV7-8 and TRBJ2-5; possible D gene TRBD2, 6 bases. The CDR3 sequence is 14 residues long. From germline, CDR1 is SGHVS and CDR2 FQNEAQ. The V end was cut by 5 bases, the J end by 7 bases, with 17 bases between. CDR3 protein: CASSLDSGDLTQYF. The CDR3 nucleotides read TGTGCCAGCAGCCTCGACTCGGGGGATCTGACCCAGTACTTC.

The gene calls are TRBV6-2 or TRBV6-3 and TRBJ2-5, with unresolved D. V was pared by 6 bases and J by 2 bases, with 10 bases between. Germline V gives CDR1 MNHEY, CDR2 SVGEGT. This CDR3 contains 13 residues. CDR3 nucleotides: TGTGCCAGCAGGGTCCTAATGCAAGAGACCCAGTACTTC. It is translated as CASRVLMQETQYF.

This sequence joins TRBV5-4 and TRBJ2-7, with D possibly matching TRBD1 (5 bases). V was clipped by 2 bases and J by 1 base, with 13 bases between them. The CDR3 is 15 amino acids. Germline V gene sequence: CDR1 SGHNT, CDR2 YYREEE (reference sequence). In DNA form, the CDR3 reads TGTGCCAGCAGCTTAGGACATGTCGAATCCTACGAGCAGTACTTC. Encoded protein: CASSLGHVESYEQYF.

This clonotype has a single count. The CDR3 region is CASSQVWRGSNQPQHF. DNA for the CDR3: TGCGCCAGCAGCCAAGTTTGGAGGGGAAGCAATCAGCCCCAGCATTTT. J is TRBJ1-5 and V is TRBV4-3; perhaps TRBD1 as D (5 bases). Germline V gives CDR1 LGHNA, CDR2 YSLEER. The V end was cut by 1 base, the J end by 1 base, with 11 bases between. There are 16 residues in the CDR3.

This sequence joins TRBV19 and TRBJ1-1; D unclear. This CDR3 spans 13 amino acids. Germline assignment: CDR1 LNHDA and CDR2 SQIVND (reference sequence). V shed 5 bases and J shed 6 bases, with 13 bases lying between them. The CDR3: CASSAQAGAEAFF. As DNA, the CDR3 is TGTGCCAGTAGTGCCCAGGCTGGGGCTGAAGCTTTCTTT.

The chain links TRBV4-3 to TRBJ2-2; 8 positions agree with TRBD2. The CDR3 consists of 16 residues. Germline lookup yields CDR1 LGHNA and CDR2 YSLEER. V gave up 2 bases and J gave up 5 bases; unmatched junction bases: 7. The chain's CDR3 is CASSQSFSGATGELFF. The CDR3 nucleotides are TGCGCCAGCAGCCAATCCTTTAGCGGGGCAACCGGGGAGCTGTTTTTT.

This rearrangement joins TRBV28 to TRBJ2-7; TRBD1 matches at 8 bases. CDR3 length equals 14 residues. Germline CDR1 and CDR2: MDHEN and SYDVKM. V gave up 3 bases and J gave up 5 bases; unmatched junction bases: 6. CDR3 in DNA: TGTGCCAGCAGTTTCCCCAGGGGGCTCAACGAGCAGTACTTC. Protein: CASSFPRGLNEQYF.

CDR3 sequence reads: CASSLIGGEETQYF. In DNA, the CDR3 is TGTGCCAGCAGCTTAATCGGGGGGGAAGAGACCCAGTACTTC. The chain uses TRBV7-3 and TRBJ2-5; 8 bases are a match to TRBD2. Germline values: CDR1 SGHTA, CDR2 FQGTGA. The CDR3 is made up of 14 amino acids. Trimming took 1 base from V and 3 from J; bases not matched to a gene: 1. The full variable domain, rest sourced from reference TRBV7-3 and TRBJ2-5, is GAGVSQTPSNKVTEKGKYVELRCDPISGHTALYWYRQSLGQGPEFLIYFQGTGAADDSGLPNDRFFAVRPEGSVSTLKIQRTERGDSAVYLCASSLIGGEETQYFGPGTRLLVL.

This clonotype has just one count. This sequence joins TRBV5-1 and TRBJ1-1, with D hard to call. This CDR3 spans 17 amino acids. The V gene's germline CDR1 is SGHRS and CDR2 YFSETQ. V was cut by 0 bases and J by 1 base, with 16 bases left in between. CDR3 residues: CASSLAKGSGGNTEAFF. The DNA for the CDR3 is TGCGCCAGCAGCTTGGCCAAGGGATCAGGAGGGAACACTGAAGCTTTCTTT.

The gene calls are TRBV7-8 and TRBJ2-7; TRBD1 aligns across 7 bases. CDR3 size: 17 residues. Germline CDR1 and CDR2: SGHVS and FQNEAQ. V shed 3 bases and J 5 bases; nucleotides not matched to a gene: 16. The CDR3 is CASSFHRGGSTFHEQYF. CDR3 sequence (DNA): TGTGCCAGCAGCTTCCACAGGGGTGGTAGTACATTCCACGAGCAGTACTTC.

This clonotype was seen just once. The CDR3 protein is CASTGTIDHYEQYF. The CDR3 region has the DNA TGTGCCAGCACCGGGACAATAGATCACTACGAGCAGTACTTC. The chain has TRBV7-2 and TRBJ2-7, with D possibly matching TRBD1 (6 bases). Germline-derived CDR1 and CDR2 are SGHTA and FQGNSA. The ends were cut back, 7 bases at V and 3 bases at J, with 16 bases in the middle. The CDR3 is 14 amino acids.

This chain connects TRBV9 to TRBJ2-6; either TRBD1 or TRBD2 may fit D (5 bases each). The CDR3 totals 17 residues. Trimming left V 3 bases short and J 0 bases short, with 13 bases between. CDR1 is SGDLS, CDR2 YYNGEE, per germline. The CDR3: CASSGPGPHSGANVLTF. The CDR3 DNA reads TGTGCCAGCAGCGGACCGGGACCGCACTCTGGGGCCAACGTCCTGACTTTC.

The J gene is TRBJ2-5, the V gene TRBV25-1; D call uncertain. In germline, CDR1 is MGHDK, CDR2 SYGVNS. Trimming removed 4 bases at V and 5 bases at J, with 8 bases between. The CDR3 has 12 residues. The chain's CDR3 is CASSVSVETQYF. CDR3 nucleotide sequence: TGTGCCAGCAGTGTCAGTGTTGAGACCCAGTACTTC.

V is TRBV30 and J is TRBJ2-1; the D is unclear. The length of the CDR3 is 13 residues. The V end was cut by 3 bases, the J end by 7 bases, with 13 bases between. The germline V gene has CDR1 GTSNPN and CDR2 SVGIG (reference sequence). The CDR3 sequence: CAWSGVTVNEQFF. In DNA form, the CDR3 reads TGTGCCTGGAGCGGAGTAACGGTGAATGAGCAGTTCTTC.

The chain carries TRBV5-1 and TRBJ2-1; 7 bases align to TRBD2. Germline loops: CDR1 SGHRS, CDR2 YFSETQ. This CDR3 has 12 residues. J lost 2 bases, V lost 7 bases, and 0 bases had no gene match. Written as DNA, the CDR3 is TGCGCCAGCGCGGGGGCCTACAATGAGCAGTTCTTC. Amino acids: CASAGAYNEQFF.

This chain connects TRBV29-1 to TRBJ2-1; TRBD2 is a possible D gene (6 bases). Deletions cut 3 bases from V and 9 bases from J, with 9 bases between. CDR3 length equals 11 residues. The V gene's germline CDR1 is SQVTM and CDR2 ANQGSEA. CDR3 DNA sequence: TGCAGCGTTGATACTAGCAGTGAGCAGTTCTTC. Translating it yields CSVDTSSEQFF.

The chain carries TRBV9 and TRBJ2-5; 7 bases match TRBD2. The V gene end was trimmed by 0 bases and the J gene end by 3 bases; junction bases not matched to a gene: 8. CDR3 length: 16 residues. Germline-derived CDR1 and CDR2 are SGDLS and YYNGEE. As DNA, the CDR3 is TGTGCCAGCAGCGTAGCTCCTCAGCGGGGAGAAGAGACCCAGTACTTC. Its translation: CASSVAPQRGEETQYF.

V and J are TRBV12-3 or TRBV12-4 and TRBJ2-2; D gene uncertain. V lost 5 bases and J lost 1, with 8 bases in between. The CDR3 has 14 amino acids. Written as DNA, the CDR3 is TGTGCCAGCAGTCGTCACAGGAACACCGGGGAGCTGTTTTTT. Amino acid sequence: CASSRHRNTGELFF.

Only one count was recorded for this clonotype. V usage is TRBV20-1 and J usage is TRBJ1-5, with D hard to call. V was cut by 0 bases and J by 0 bases, with 12 bases left in between. The germline CDR1 and CDR2 sequences are DFQATT and SNEGSKA (reference sequence). The CDR3 has 16 residues. The CDR3 DNA is TGCAGTGCTAGAGATGGTCCAGTCCTTAGCAATCAGCCCCAGCATTTT. This codes for CSARDGPVLSNQPQHF.

The rearrangement joins TRBV28 to TRBJ2-1; TRBD2 matches 7 bases. Germline assignment: CDR1 MDHEN and CDR2 SYDVKM. The CDR3 has 15 amino acids. V trimming: 3 bases; J trimming: 4 bases; junction bases outside the gene matches: 6. The CDR3 nucleotides read TGTGCCAGCAGTTTCGCGGGAGAGTTATACAATGAGCAGTTCTTC. Residues: CASSFAGELYNEQFF.

V and J are TRBV7-9 and TRBJ2-3; D uncertain. The ends were cut back, 8 bases at V and 0 bases at J, with 15 bases in the middle. Germline CDR1 SEHNR, CDR2 FQNEAQ (reference sequence). The CDR3 covers 15 residues. CDR3 sequence reads: CASDVPRLSTDTQYF. The DNA of the CDR3 is TGTGCCAGCGATGTCCCAAGACTCAGCACAGATACGCAGTATTTT.

As DNA, the CDR3 is TGTGCCACCAGTGACCCGACGGATGCCGGCTACACCTTC. Encoded protein: CATSDPTDAGYTF. The V gene is TRBV24-1, the J gene TRBJ1-2; no reliable D call. The CDR3 totals 13 residues. Germline CDR1 and CDR2: KGHDR and SFDVKD. V was shortened by 4 bases and J by 8 bases, with 13 bases between the two germline ends.

This rearrangement joins TRBV7-9 to TRBJ2-3; a possible D gene is TRBD1 (5 bases). Per the germline V gene, CDR1 is SEHNR and CDR2 is FQNEAQ (reference sequence). Trimming cost V 5 bases and J 4 bases, with 13 bases left between them. CDR3 length: 14 residues. The CDR3 nucleotides read TGTGCCAGCAGCCCTAGGGGAAACGCAGATACGCAGTATTTT. Translating it yields CASSPRGNADTQYF.

The chain combines TRBV29-1 with TRBJ2-7; weak D call: TRBD2 (5 bases). This CDR3 region has 13 residues. CDR1 SQVTM and CDR2 ANQGSEA come from the germline V gene. Trimming pared 4 bases from V and 4 bases from J, leaving 14 bases between. The CDR3, as DNA: TGCAGCGTTGGGACCTCGGGAAGGTACGAGCAGTACTTC. Translation: CSVGTSGRYEQYF.

CDR3 DNA: TGCGCCAGCAGCCAAGATCGCCAGGAGGGATACTATGGCTACACCTTC. This gives the protein CASSQDRQEGYYGYTF. The chain is built from TRBV4-3 and TRBJ1-2, with D unresolved. Germline V gene sequence: CDR1 LGHNA, CDR2 YSLEER. CDR3 length: 16 residues. The germline V and J ends were trimmed by 0 bases and 3 bases, with 14 bases remaining between them.

This chain joins TRBV9 and TRBJ2-5; D uncertain. The CDR3 contains 15 residues. V was pared by 0 bases and J by 2 bases, with 11 bases between. Germline CDR1 and CDR2: SGDLS and YYNGEE. The CDR3 DNA sequence: TGTGCCAGCAGCGTAGCTGGCACCGAGCAAGAGACCCAGTACTTC. It is translated as CASSVAGTEQETQYF.